A selection of T cell receptor beta chains follows, all from one sample in a study of blood T cell repertoires in COVID-19. Generated by immunoSEQ multiplex PCR, the TCRdb table keeps only in-frame clones and is missing some. The repertoire holds around 91,000 clones, with under 85% as singletons. Source material: peripheral blood. The source of these receptors is a human donor in a cohort sampled during active COVID-19. Both conserved end residues are part of each CDR3. A D gene is named only where the DNA matches it firmly. Clone size is shown for a subset of rows, as once, few, many or a class of expanded clone.

d_call: -; v_call: TRBV9; j_call: TRBJ2-3; clone_size: -; cdr3_aa: CASSRGFTDTQYF; cdr3_nt: TGTGCCAGCAGCCGAGGGTTCACAGATACGCAGTATTTT
d_call: TRBD1; v_call: TRBV2; j_call: TRBJ2-5; clone_size: -; cdr3_aa: CASRDRAETQYF; cdr3_nt: TGTGCCAGCAGGGACAGGGCAGAGACCCAGTACTTC
d_call: -; v_call: TRBV7-2; j_call: TRBJ2-5; clone_size: -; cdr3_aa: CASSWARETQYF; cdr3_nt: TGTGCCAGCAGCTGGGCTCGGGAGACCCAGTACTTC
d_call: -; v_call: TRBV4-2; j_call: TRBJ1-1; clone_size: -; cdr3_aa: CASSQRRGKDTEAFF; cdr3_nt: TGTGCCAGCAGCCAAAGGCGGGGAAAAGACACTGAAGCTTTCTTT
d_call: -; v_call: TRBV6-6; j_call: TRBJ2-7; clone_size: -; cdr3_aa: CASRPRKKDYRGYEQYF; cdr3_nt: TGTGCCAGCCGTCCCCGGAAAAAAGACTATCGCGGCTACGAGCAGTACTTC
d_call: TRBD1; v_call: TRBV18; j_call: TRBJ1-3; clone_size: -; cdr3_aa: CASSLGQGSGNTIYF; cdr3_nt: TGTGCCAGCTCGTTGGGACAGGGATCAGGAAACACCATATATTTT
d_call: -; v_call: TRBV7-3; j_call: TRBJ1-2; clone_size: -; cdr3_aa: CASSLNTGGGYTF; cdr3_nt: TGTGCCAGCAGCTTAAATACGGGAGGGGGCTACACCTTC
d_call: TRBD1; v_call: TRBV7-9; j_call: TRBJ1-2; clone_size: -; cdr3_aa: CASSGTGNYGYTF; cdr3_nt: TGTGCCAGCAGCGGGACAGGGAACTATGGCTACACCTTC
d_call: -; v_call: TRBV5-4; j_call: TRBJ2-3; clone_size: -; cdr3_aa: CASRISFGSTDTQYF; cdr3_nt: TGTGCCAGCAGGATTTCTTTCGGGTCCACAGATACGCAGTATTTT
d_call: -; v_call: TRBV29-1; j_call: TRBJ2-7; clone_size: few; cdr3_aa: CSVKDRLTYEQYF; cdr3_nt: TGCAGCGTTAAAGACAGATTAACCTACGAGCAGTACTTC
d_call: -; v_call: TRBV5-1; j_call: TRBJ2-2; clone_size: -; cdr3_aa: CASSIRGANTGELFF; cdr3_nt: TGCGCCAGCAGCATCAGGGGCGCGAACACCGGGGAGCTGTTTTTT
d_call: TRBD1; v_call: TRBV6-5; j_call: TRBJ2-7; clone_size: -; cdr3_aa: CASSARDRGGEQYF; cdr3_nt: TGTGCCAGCAGCGCCAGGGACAGGGGAGGCGAGCAGTACTTC
d_call: -; v_call: TRBV29-1; j_call: TRBJ1-2; clone_size: -; cdr3_aa: CSVGGDGYTF; cdr3_nt: TGCAGCGTTGGCGGCGACGGCTACACCTTC
d_call: -; v_call: TRBV5-1; j_call: TRBJ1-4; clone_size: once; cdr3_aa: CASSFQGPLSSTNEKLFF; cdr3_nt: TGCGCCAGCAGCTTTCAGGGGCCCCTATCCTCAACTAATGAAAAACTGTTTTTT
d_call: TRBD2; v_call: TRBV11-2; j_call: TRBJ2-1; clone_size: -; cdr3_aa: CASSLWSGGGAPNEQFF; cdr3_nt: TGTGCCAGCAGCTTATGGTCTGGCGGGGGGGCCCCCAATGAGCAGTTCTTC
d_call: TRBD2; v_call: TRBV4-2; j_call: TRBJ2-2; clone_size: -; cdr3_aa: CASSQELAGGPNTGELFF; cdr3_nt: TGTGCCAGCAGCCAAGAACTAGCGGGGGGACCGAACACCGGGGAGCTGTTTTTT
d_call: -; v_call: TRBV29-1; j_call: TRBJ2-7; clone_size: -; cdr3_aa: CSVEGSVAYEQYF; cdr3_nt: TGCAGCGTTGAAGGCTCAGTCGCCTACGAGCAGTACTTC